This passage covers 4 T cell receptor beta chains from one sample sequenced in a study of response to subunit inactivated influenza vaccine. TCRdb ran MiXCR on the RT-PCR reads and lists one entry per CDR3 protein. This sample has around 570,000 distinct CDR3 sequences, with approximately 11% found just once. The same data also went into a second study, on T cells expressing NK-cell markers. That publication notes: In generating TCR beta cDNA, 5'RACE template switching with UMIs was used.

Source: PBMCs from blood, taken on the day of vaccination. The receptors here all came from a man between 50 and 59 years old who received an inactivated influenza vaccine.

This clonotype was seen a handful of times. CDR3: CSVVPGGTYEQYF. As DNA, the CDR3 is TGCAGCGTTGTACCCGGCGGTACCTACGAGCAGTACTTC. The chain uses TRBV29-1 and TRBJ2-7; no firm D call. V was pared by 4 bases and J by 2 bases, with 12 bases between. The CDR3 totals 13 residues. CDR1 is SQVTM and CDR2 is ANQGSEA in the germline V gene.

This chain links TRBV10-3 with TRBJ2-2, with D unresolved. The germline V gene has CDR1 ENHRY and CDR2 SYGVKD. Trimming cost V 7 bases and J 5 bases, with 14 bases left between them. The CDR3 is made up of 14 amino acids. The CDR3 here is CAINLGLRTGELFF. The CDR3 region has the DNA TGTGCCATCAATCTGGGTTTACGGACCGGGGAGCTGTTTTTT.

The J gene is TRBJ2-5, the V gene TRBV3-1, with D possibly TRBD1 on 6 matching bases. Germline lookup yields CDR1 LGHDT and CDR2 YNNKEL (reference sequence). This CDR3 comprises 15 residues. Trimming took 0 bases from V and 5 from J, leaving 13 bases between them. The CDR3 loop is CASSQEVRGEETQYF. The CDR3 DNA reads as TGTGCCAGCAGCCAAGAGGTCAGGGGTGAGGAGACCCAGTACTTC.

J is TRBJ2-1 and V is TRBV15; 7 nucleotides match TRBD2. The CDR3 covers 16 residues. CDR1 and CDR2 (germline): LNHNV, YYDKDF (reference sequence). The J segment lost 0 bases and the V segment lost 5 bases, leaving 7 bases of the junction unmatched. The CDR3, as DNA: TGTGCCACCAGCGGGGGACTACCGAGCTCCTACAATGAGCAGTTCTTC. This codes for CATSGGLPSSYNEQFF.